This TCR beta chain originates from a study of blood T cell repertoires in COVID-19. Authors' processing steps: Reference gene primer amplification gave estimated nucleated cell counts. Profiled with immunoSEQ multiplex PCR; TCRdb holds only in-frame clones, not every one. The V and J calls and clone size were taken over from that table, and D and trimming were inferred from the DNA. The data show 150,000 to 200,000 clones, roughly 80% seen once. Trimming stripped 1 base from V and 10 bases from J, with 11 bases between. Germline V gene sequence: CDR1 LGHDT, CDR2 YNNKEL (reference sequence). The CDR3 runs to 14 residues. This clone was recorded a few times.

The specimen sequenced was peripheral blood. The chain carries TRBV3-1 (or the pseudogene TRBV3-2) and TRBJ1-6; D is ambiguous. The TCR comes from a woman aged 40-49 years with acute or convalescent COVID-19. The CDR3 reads CASSQALRGSPLHF. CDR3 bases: TGTGCCAGCAGCCAAGCCCTCAGAGGGTCACCCCTCCACTTT.